Listed below are T cell receptor beta chains from one sample, sequenced in a study of response to subunit inactivated influenza vaccine. TCRdb ran MiXCR on the RT-PCR reads and lists one entry per CDR3 protein. The table records fewer than 650,000 distinct CDR3 sequences, over 10% of them present only once. The sequenced sample was PBMCs from blood, obtained 35 to 45 days after vaccination. Receptors were obtained from a man in his forties or fifties who received an inactivated influenza vaccine. Each CDR3 is given with its conserved first and last residue. The D gene is left open where the match is weak. Clone size is shown for a subset of rows, as once, few, many or a class of expanded clone.

d_gene: -; j_gene: TRBJ2-5; v_gene: TRBV29-1; abundance: few; CDR3nt: TGCAGCGTTGAACAGTCAGCTCGAGAGACCCAGTACTTC; CDR3aa: CSVEQSARETQYF
d_gene: -; j_gene: TRBJ2-5; v_gene: TRBV7-2; abundance: few; CDR3nt: TGTGCCAGCAGCTCGGGCCAAAGGGGGACCCAGTACTTC; CDR3aa: CASSSGQRGTQYF
d_gene: TRBD1; j_gene: TRBJ2-5; v_gene: TRBV6-2/TRBV6-3; abundance: -; CDR3nt: TGTGCCAGCACCAGAGGGGGCCGAACGGAGACCCAGTACTTC; CDR3aa: CASTRGGRTETQYF
d_gene: -; j_gene: TRBJ2-1; v_gene: TRBV7-9; abundance: few; CDR3nt: TGTGCCAGCAGCCCGACTCCCAATGAGCAGTTCTTC; CDR3aa: CASSPTPNEQFF
d_gene: -; j_gene: TRBJ1-1; v_gene: TRBV3-1; abundance: many; CDR3nt: TGTGCCAGCAGCCAAGGCGGTTGGAACACTGAAGCTTTCTTT; CDR3aa: CASSQGGWNTEAFF
d_gene: -; j_gene: TRBJ1-5; v_gene: TRBV20-1; abundance: -; CDR3nt: TGCAGTGCATCTAGCAATCAGCCCCAGCATTTT; CDR3aa: CSASSNQPQHF
d_gene: -; j_gene: TRBJ1-3; v_gene: TRBV12-3/TRBV12-4; abundance: -; CDR3nt: TGTGCCAGCAGTGCCATCCTTCGCTCTGGAAACACCATATATTTT; CDR3aa: CASSAILRSGNTIYF
d_gene: -; j_gene: TRBJ2-5; v_gene: TRBV29-1; abundance: few; CDR3nt: TGCAGCGTTGCCTTGAGGGTTCAAGAGACCCAGTACTTC; CDR3aa: CSVALRVQETQYF
d_gene: TRBD2; j_gene: TRBJ2-5; v_gene: TRBV7-6; abundance: -; CDR3nt: TGTGCCAGCAGCTTACGCTTAGCGGGAGAGACCTTCCAAGAGACCCAGTACTTC; CDR3aa: CASSLRLAGETFQETQYF
d_gene: TRBD2; j_gene: TRBJ2-1; v_gene: TRBV29-1; abundance: -; CDR3nt: TGCAGAGTACTAGCGGGGAAGCAGTTCTTC; CDR3aa: CRVLAGKQFF
d_gene: -; j_gene: TRBJ2-1; v_gene: TRBV6-6; abundance: -; CDR3nt: TGTGCCAGCAGGCAGGGGTTTAGGAATGAGCAGTTCTTC; CDR3aa: CASRQGFRNEQFF
d_gene: -; j_gene: TRBJ2-5; v_gene: TRBV12-3/TRBV12-4; abundance: many; CDR3nt: TGTGCCAGCACCACCTTTGGAGAGACCCAGTACTTC; CDR3aa: CASTTFGETQYF
d_gene: TRBD2; j_gene: TRBJ2-1; v_gene: TRBV28; abundance: -; CDR3nt: TGTGCCAGCATGCCCTCGCTAGCGGTTAAGAATGAGCAGTTCTTC; CDR3aa: CASMPSLAVKNEQFF
d_gene: -; j_gene: TRBJ2-5; v_gene: TRBV2; abundance: -; CDR3nt: TGTGCCAGCAGGAGGACGGCAGAGACCCAGTACTTC; CDR3aa: CASRRTAETQYF
d_gene: -; j_gene: TRBJ1-6; v_gene: TRBV6-2/TRBV6-3; abundance: few; CDR3nt: TGTGCCAGCAGTTATACCGGCGCGCGTTCACCCCTCCACTTT; CDR3aa: CASSYTGARSPLHF
d_gene: TRBD2; j_gene: TRBJ2-1; v_gene: TRBV4-2; abundance: -; CDR3nt: TGTGCCAGCAGCCAAGATGGTCGCCCTAGCGGGATGTTCTATGAGCAGTTCTTC; CDR3aa: CASSQDGRPSGMFYEQFF
d_gene: -; j_gene: TRBJ2-5; v_gene: TRBV18; abundance: -; CDR3nt: TGTGCCAGCTCACCACCCACAGGGCAAGAGACCCAGTACTTC; CDR3aa: CASSPPTGQETQYF
d_gene: TRBD2; j_gene: TRBJ2-1; v_gene: TRBV29-1; abundance: few; CDR3nt: TGCAGCGTCGGCCTTAGGACTAGCGGAAACTACAATGAGCAGTTCTTC; CDR3aa: CSVGLRTSGNYNEQFF
d_gene: TRBD2; j_gene: TRBJ2-3; v_gene: TRBV20-1; abundance: many; CDR3nt: TGCAGTGCAATTGGGACTAGCGGATCCAGAGATACGCAGTATTTT; CDR3aa: CSAIGTSGSRDTQYF
d_gene: -; j_gene: TRBJ1-1; v_gene: TRBV20-1; abundance: -; CDR3nt: TGCAGTGCTAGCGAACAAAACACTGAAGCTTTCTTT; CDR3aa: CSASEQNTEAFF
d_gene: -; j_gene: TRBJ1-4; v_gene: TRBV20-1; abundance: -; CDR3nt: TGCAGTGCTCGGGGGGGGACCCTTAATGAAAAACTGTTTTTT; CDR3aa: CSARGGTLNEKLFF
d_gene: TRBD2; j_gene: TRBJ2-7; v_gene: TRBV6-1; abundance: -; CDR3nt: TGTGCCAGCAGGCCACCCGGGAGGCCCAACGAGCAGTACTTC; CDR3aa: CASRPPGRPNEQYF
d_gene: -; j_gene: TRBJ2-7; v_gene: TRBV7-9; abundance: few; CDR3nt: TGTGCCAGCAGCTTAGGGTCCAGGAAGACGTACGAGCAGTACTTC; CDR3aa: CASSLGSRKTYEQYF
d_gene: -; j_gene: TRBJ2-7; v_gene: TRBV7-2; abundance: few; CDR3nt: TGTGCCAGCAGCTCACGCCGGGGTCAGTACGAGCAGTACTTC; CDR3aa: CASSSRRGQYEQYF